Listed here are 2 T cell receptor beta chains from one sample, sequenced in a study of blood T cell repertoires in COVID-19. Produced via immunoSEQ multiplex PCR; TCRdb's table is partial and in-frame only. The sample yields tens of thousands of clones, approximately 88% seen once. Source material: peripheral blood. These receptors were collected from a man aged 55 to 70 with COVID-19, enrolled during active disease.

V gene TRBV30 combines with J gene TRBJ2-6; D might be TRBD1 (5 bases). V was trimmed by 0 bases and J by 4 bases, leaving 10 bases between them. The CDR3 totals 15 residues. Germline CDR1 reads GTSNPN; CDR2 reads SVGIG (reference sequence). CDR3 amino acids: CAWSVGQSGANVLTF. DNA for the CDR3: TGTGCCTGGAGTGTAGGACAATCCGGGGCCAACGTCCTGACTTTC.

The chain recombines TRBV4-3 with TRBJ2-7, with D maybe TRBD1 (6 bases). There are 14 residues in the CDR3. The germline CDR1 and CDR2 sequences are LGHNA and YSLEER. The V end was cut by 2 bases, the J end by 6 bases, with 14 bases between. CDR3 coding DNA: TGCGCCAGCAGCCAAACTAGACAGGATTCCGAGCAGTACTTC. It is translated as CASSQTRQDSEQYF.